This TCR beta chain is drawn from a study of spatial heterogeneity in lung cancer. Overall study context: Alpha-chain sequences were consistently detected less often than beta-chain sequences.

The CDR3 consists of 18 residues. V lost 3 bases, J lost 0 bases, and 16 bases lay in between. The V gene's germline CDR1 is SGHDT and CDR2 YYEEEE. One entry per CDR3 protein results from TCRdb running MiXCR on the 5' RACE reads. Of some 2,500 distinct CDR3 sequences in the sample, roughly 7% are singletons; the top ten hold 9% to 10%. By sample share, this clonotype is medium-sized. Antigen unknown. Time point specified: sample taken at primary tumor resection. Patients with untreated early-stage non-small cell lung cancer, numbering approximately 70, were the donors. The sequenced material consisted of unsorted whole RNA from tumor, nontumor lung or frozen PBMC. The study, taken as a whole, reports: Tumors with more nonsynonymous mutations had more expanded intratumoral alpha and beta TCRs.

This specimen was lung tumor tissue, taken at surgery. The rearrangement uses TRBV5-6 and TRBJ2-6; no reliable D call. The TCR was taken from a female donor with early-stage non-small cell lung cancer. CDR3 sequence (DNA): TGTGCCAGCAGCTACGCGCTCGGGTCAAGCTCTGGGGCCAACGTCCTGACTTTC. It specifies CASSYALGSSSGANVLTF.